This T cell receptor (beta chain) was found in a study of blood T cell repertoires in COVID-19. Profiling relied on immunoSEQ multiplex PCR, and the TCRdb table lists in-frame clones only, not all of them. The data show about 170,000 clones, with about 86% seen just once and approximately 10% held by the top ten. The CDR3 is 13 residues long. Germline CDR1 and CDR2: ENHRY and SYGVKD. V lost 2 bases, J lost 11 bases, and 15 bases lay in between. This receptor was obtained from a man aged 65 to 79 with active or convalescent COVID-19. The chain links TRBV10-3 to TRBJ1-1; weak D call: TRBD1 (5 bases). Source material: peripheral blood. DNA for the CDR3: TGTGCCATCAGTGAGGCGGCAGGGTTCCCGGCTTTCTTT. Its translation is CAISEAAGFPAFF.